These T cell receptor beta chains were read from a single sample in a study of blood T cell repertoires in COVID-19. TCRdb's copy holds only in-frame clones and misses some; the assay was immunoSEQ multiplex PCR. The data contain roughly 170,000 clones, more than 65% of them singletons. The sequencing sample was made of PBMCs or T cells enriched from blood (not recorded which). Receptor source: a woman aged 40 to 50 with acute COVID-19. CDR3s include the opening cysteine and the closing phenylalanine or tryptophan. Fields, in order: clone size, J gene, D gene, V gene, CDR3 protein, CDR3 DNA. A D gene is named only where the DNA matches it firmly. Size is stated for part of the rows, as once, few or many counts, or as a class when the clone is expanded.

once TRBJ1-1 . TRBV28 CASSRFGMNTEAFF TGTGCCAGCAGTAGATTTGGCATGAACACTGAAGCTTTCTTT
. TRBJ2-1 TRBD2 TRBV9 CASSVTGTSVSEQFF TGTGCCAGCAGCGTAACCGGGACTAGTGTCAGTGAGCAGTTCTTC
. TRBJ2-7 TRBD2 TRBV7-9 CASSLGPGLDGEQYF TGTGCCAGCAGCTTAGGGCCAGGACTAGATGGCGAGCAGTACTTC
once TRBJ1-2 TRBD1 TRBV12-5 CASAPKQGHGNYGYTF TGTGCTAGTGCCCCCAAACAGGGGCATGGTAACTATGGCTACACCTTC
. TRBJ2-1 TRBD2 TRBV7-9 CASSNERERHNEQFF TGTGCCAGCAGCAACGAGCGGGAACGGCACAATGAGCAGTTCTTC
. TRBJ1-1 TRBD1 TRBV30 CAWSEGRGYTEAFF TGTGCCTGGAGTGAAGGCAGGGGGTACACTGAAGCTTTCTTT
. TRBJ1-1 . TRBV7-2 CASSLEAVPSGAFF TGTGCCAGCAGCTTAGAAGCGGTACCGTCGGGTGCTTTCTTT
. TRBJ2-3 TRBD2 TRBV7-3 CASSLSPGVISGEQYF TGTGCCAGCAGCTTAAGCCCAGGGGTGATTAGCGGGGAACAGTATTTT
. TRBJ2-5 TRBD1 TRBV6-5 CASSQGQGMQTQYF TGTGCCAGCAGCCAGGGACAGGGGATGCAGACCCAGTACTTC
once TRBJ1-1 . TRBV5-1 CASSSQGNTEAFF TGCGCCAGCAGCTCACAGGGCAACACTGAAGCTTTCTTT
few TRBJ1-4 . TRBV2 CASSPGNEKLFF TGTGCCAGCAGTCCCGGGAATGAAAAACTGTTTTTT
few TRBJ1-5 . TRBV3-1/TRBV3-2 CASSRGDESAQHF TGTGCCAGCAGCCGCGGGGACGAGTCAGCCCAGCATTTT
once TRBJ1-1 . TRBV6-1 CASSERQVLAAFF TGTGCCAGCAGTGAGCGTCAGGTTCTAGCAGCTTTCTTT
. TRBJ2-4 . TRBV18 CASSPPPSLAKNIQYF TGTGCCAGCTCACCGCCCCCAAGCCTAGCCAAAAACATTCAGTACTTC
. TRBJ2-5 . TRBV5-1 CASSLDTGYQETQYF TGCGCCAGCAGCTTGGATACAGGGTACCAAGAGACCCAGTACTTC
. TRBJ2-7 . TRBV10-3 CAISELGATLYEQYF TGTGCCATCAGTGAGTTGGGGGCCACTCTCTACGAGCAGTACTTC
. TRBJ2-3 TRBD1 TRBV7-9 CASSLRTGGGTDTQYF TGTGCCAGCAGCCTCCGGACAGGGGGGGGCACAGATACGCAGTATTTT
. TRBJ1-6 TRBD1 TRBV29-1 CSARTGDNSPLHF TGCAGCGCCAGGACAGGGGACAATTCACCCCTCCACTTT
. TRBJ1-4 TRBD1 TRBV27 CASKKFPSGGVSEKLFF TGTGCCAGCAAAAAGTTTCCATCAGGGGGCGTAAGTGAAAAACTGTTTTTT
. TRBJ2-1 . TRBV27 CASSLSSGISYNEQFF TGTGCCAGCAGTTTATCTTCGGGGATTTCGTACAATGAGCAGTTCTTC
. TRBJ2-2 TRBD1 TRBV5-1 CASSLLEGAAGELFF TGCGCCAGCAGCTTGTTAGAGGGGGCCGCCGGGGAGCTGTTTTTT
. TRBJ1-2 . TRBV2 CASTPDSFPGGYTF TGTGCCAGCACCCCTGACAGTTTCCCGGGCGGCTACACCTTC
. TRBJ1-2 . TRBV12-5 CASGLATGFYGYTF TGTGCTAGTGGTTTGGCCACAGGGTTCTATGGCTACACCTTC
. TRBJ2-1 TRBD2 TRBV3-1/TRBV3-2 CASSQGRTSGRKQFF TGTGCCAGCAGCCAAGGGAGGACTAGCGGGAGGAAGCAGTTCTTC
. TRBJ1-6 TRBD1 TRBV5-4 CATNKGGQGDSPLHF TGTGCCACTAATAAGGGGGGACAGGGTGATTCACCCCTCCACTTT
. TRBJ1-5 TRBD1 TRBV19 CASSMLNSAGTGGFQPQHF TGTGCCAGTAGTATGCTAAACTCGGCCGGGACAGGGGGCTTTCAGCCCCAGCATTTT
. TRBJ2-1 . TRBV16 CASSQGVSNEQFF TGTGCCAGCAGCCAAGGAGTGTCGAATGAGCAGTTCTTC
. TRBJ2-7 . TRBV30 CAWMGDRTYEQYF TGTGCCTGGATGGGCGACAGAACCTACGAGCAGTACTTC
. TRBJ1-1 . TRBV10-3 CAISGGGLTEAFF TGTGCCATCAGTGGGGGAGGGCTCACTGAAGCTTTCTTT
. TRBJ1-6 . TRBV27 CASTDRIGSPLHF TGTGCCAGCACCGACAGAATTGGTTCACCCCTCCACTTT
. TRBJ1-2 . TRBV6-1 CASSEARGERNGYTF TGTGCCAGCAGTGAAGCCCGCGGAGAGAGGAATGGCTACACCTTC
. TRBJ2-3 . TRBV4-2 CASSLEEGSGRTDTQYF TGTGCCAGCAGCCTGGAGGAGGGGAGCGGGCGCACAGATACGCAGTATTTT
. TRBJ1-5 TRBD1 TRBV18 CASSPQGQGVLDQPQHF TGTGCCAGCTCACCGCAAGGACAGGGAGTTTTGGATCAGCCCCAGCATTTT
. TRBJ2-4 TRBD2 TRBV30 CAWSVAGVSIGYF TGTGCCTGGAGTGTGGCGGGAGTCTCGATAGGGTACTTC
many TRBJ1-5 . TRBV2 CASSEASQTQHF TGTGCCAGCAGTGAAGCGTCACAGACCCAGCATTTT
. TRBJ2-3 . TRBV5-1 CASSDTADTQYF TGCGCCAGCAGCGACACGGCAGATACGCAGTATTTT
few TRBJ1-1 . TRBV28 CASSLGREGHF TGTGCCAGCAGTTTGGGCAGGGAGGGACACTTT
few TRBJ2-7 TRBD1 TRBV30 CAWSVRGGTGIEQYF TGTGCCTGGAGTGTACGGGGCGGGACAGGGATCGAGCAGTACTTC
few TRBJ2-1 TRBD2 TRBV7-3 CASSPLSGLAGNNEQFF TGTGCCAGCAGCCCCCTCTCGGGACTAGCGGGCAACAATGAGCAGTTCTTC
. TRBJ2-7 . TRBV20-1 CSAKQAYEQYF TGCAGTGCTAAACAAGCCTACGAGCAGTACTTC
. TRBJ1-2 . TRBV6-5 CASRGGAQGAYGYTF TGTGCCAGCAGGGGGGGAGCGCAAGGGGCCTATGGCTACACCTTC
few TRBJ2-2 . TRBV4-2 CASSQATGTGELFF TGTGCCAGCAGCCAAGCCACGGGCACCGGGGAGCTGTTTTTT
few TRBJ2-2 . TRBV12-3/TRBV12-4 CGATKTNTGELFF TGTGGGGCGACGAAGACGAACACCGGGGAGCTGTTTTTT
. TRBJ2-2 TRBD1 TRBV24-1 CATSDPGQGHWELFF TGTGCCACCAGTGACCCCGGACAGGGACACTGGGAGCTGTTTTTT
. TRBJ2-3 TRBD1 TRBV9 CASSVSWTGVTDTQYF TGTGCCAGCAGCGTTTCCTGGACAGGGGTCACAGATACGCAGTATTTT
once TRBJ2-6 . TRBV18 CASSPPTGAGANVLTF TGTGCCAGCTCACCACCCACGGGGGCTGGGGCCAACGTCCTGACTTTC
. TRBJ2-3 TRBD2 TRBV27 CASSPPTSAPSTDTQYF TGTGCCAGCAGCCCCCCCACTAGCGCCCCAAGCACAGATACGCAGTATTTT
. TRBJ2-1 TRBD2 TRBV7-3 CASSPGGQEQFF TGTGCCAGCAGCCCGGGAGGGCAGGAGCAGTTCTTC